This T cell receptor (beta chain) was profiled in a study of response to subunit inactivated influenza vaccine (dated by TCRdb to 2016 to 2019). About the investigation overall: Deep quantitative T cell receptor repertoire profiling was used in the study to track responses to a trivalent subunit inactivated influenza vaccine. Points the paper makes about the study in general: The authors proposed that each seasonal influenza vaccination may bring in only a limited number of new T cells.

The V end loses 3 bases and the J end loses 2 bases, and a stretch of 13 bases separates them. From cysteine to phenylalanine, the CDR3 is 15 amino acids long. This entry keeps only the CDR3 DNA: 45 bases, framed from base 1. As encoded in the germline V gene, CDR1 is MGHDK while CDR2 is SYGVNS. The library relied on RT-PCR. The data were produced on an Illumina HiSeq 2500. TCRdb reprocessing: public reads trimmed at Q25 with fastp, clones called with MiXCR, in-frame beta chains kept. Each entry is one CDR3 protein sequence, shown with its most common DNA and genes. The sample has about 700,000 distinct CDR3 sequences on record, approximately 15% of them singletons. Clones ranked in the top ten supply 6.5% to 8.5% of the sample. Note on this clonotype: Its antigen remains unidentified. Base qualities are not at hand, and no much larger clone is one base apart.

The TCR comes from a man aged 45 to 65 who received an inactivated influenza vaccine. Donor details come from another sample of the same person, matched by shared clones. In this chain, TRBV25-1 is recombined with TRBJ2-5, with TRBD1 tentatively as D gene (5 bases match). This specimen was PBMCs from blood, taken approximately 15 days before vaccination. The CDR3 in this case is CASSEAQGTQETQYF. The DNA is TGTGCCAGCAGTGAGGCGCAGGGCACTCAAGAGACCCAGTACTTC.